A single sample is the source of the 32 T cell receptor beta chains below, sequenced in a study of blood T cell repertoires in COVID-19. Repertoires were generated with immunoSEQ multiplex PCR, while TCRdb's copy carries only in-frame clones and drops some. The sample yields about 280,000 clones, approximately 86% seen once. The sequenced sample consisted of peripheral blood. Receptor source: a woman in her 70s with COVID-19, enrolled during active disease.

This chain links TRBV6-1 with TRBJ1-1; maybe TRBD1 (5 bases). Per germline, CDR1 MNHNS and CDR2 SASEGT. The CDR3 is 17 residues long. V dropped 3 bases and J dropped 6 bases, with 23 bases sitting between them. The CDR3 DNA is TGTGCCAGCAGTGACACTGCAGGGACGGGCCGGGGGGCTGAAGCTTTCTTT. As protein: CASSDTAGTGRGAEAFF.

In DNA form, the CDR3 reads TGTGCCAGCAGTGGACAGGGGGCTGAAGCTTTCTTT. It is translated as CASSGQGAEAFF. The chain combines TRBV2 with TRBJ1-1; TRBD1 matches 9 bases. V trimming: 4 bases; J trimming: 6 bases; junction bases outside the gene matches: 0. The CDR3 is 12 amino acids. CDR1 and CDR2 from the germline V gene are SNHLY and FYNNEI.

This chain connects TRBV19 to TRBJ1-4, with TRBD1 as a possible D gene (6 bases). The CDR3 covers 12 residues. Germline values: CDR1 LNHDA, CDR2 SQIVND (reference sequence). The ends were cut back, 3 bases at V and 7 bases at J, with 6 bases in the middle. The CDR3 protein is CASSIRGEKLFF. The CDR3 nucleotides read TGTGCCAGTAGTATCAGGGGTGAAAAACTGTTTTTT. Full variable domain (rest looked up from reference TRBV19 and TRBJ1-4): DGGITQSPKYLFRKEGQNVTLSCEQNLNHDAMYWYRQDPGQGLRLIYYSQIVNDFQKGDIAEGYSVSREKKESFPLTVTSAQKNPTAFYLCASSIRGEKLFFGSGTQLSVL.

V is TRBV5-1 and J is TRBJ2-1, with 9 bases matching TRBD2. Germline CDR1 is SGHRS and CDR2 is YFSETQ. Trimming took 0 bases from V and 6 from J; bases not matched to a gene: 7. The CDR3 has 16 amino acids. The CDR3 bases are TGCGCCAGCAGCTTGGTGGCGGGGGGGCGAGTCAATGAGCAGTTCTTC. This encodes CASSLVAGGRVNEQFF.

V and J are TRBV7-9 and TRBJ2-3; D is unresolved. The CDR3 covers 12 residues. Germline CDR1 and CDR2: SEHNR and FQNEAQ (reference sequence). V was shortened by 5 bases and J by 6 bases, with 9 bases between the two germline ends. CDR3 loop: CASSLLRDTQYF. CDR3 DNA sequence: TGTGCCAGCAGCCTACTGAGGGATACGCAGTATTTT.

The chain employs TRBV7-2 and TRBJ2-1, with TRBD2 matching 8 bases. Germline trimming cut 7 bases from V and 8 bases from J; bases unmatched to any gene: 10. The germline CDR1 and CDR2 sequences are SGHTA and FQGNSA. The CDR3 has 14 amino acids. As DNA, the CDR3 is TGTGCCAGCACCCGGGGACTAGTCTTTGATGAGCAGTTCTTC. It specifies CASTRGLVFDEQFF.

The gene calls are TRBV9 and TRBJ2-3; possible D gene TRBD1, 6 bases. Germline V lookup: CDR1 SGDLS, CDR2 YYNGEE. The ends were cut back, 4 bases at V and 0 bases at J, with 15 bases in the middle. There are 16 residues in the CDR3. DNA of the CDR3: TGTGCCAGCAGCTTACTATATGGACAGAGCACAGATACGCAGTATTTT. It is translated as CASSLLYGQSTDTQYF. Together with reference TRBV9 and TRBJ2-3, the CDR3 gives the full variable domain: DSGVTQTPKHLITATGQRVTLRCSPRSGDLSVYWYQQSLDQGLQFLIQYYNGEERAKGNILERFSAQQFPDLHSELNLSSLELGDSALYFCASSLLYGQSTDTQYFGPGTRLTVL.

V usage is TRBV5-1 and J usage is TRBJ1-1; 8 bases agree with TRBD1. V lost 2 bases, J lost 4 bases, and 16 bases stayed unmatched. Per the germline V gene, CDR1 is SGHRS and CDR2 is YFSETQ. The length of the CDR3 is 18 residues. The CDR3 nucleotides are TGCGCCAGCAGCTTTGGGGGAACAGGGGGGACTTTGAGCACTGAAGCTTTCTTT. It specifies CASSFGGTGGTLSTEAFF. The whole variable domain, remainder taken from reference TRBV5-1 and TRBJ1-1, is KAGVTQTPRYLIKTRGQQVTLSCSPISGHRSVSWYQQTPGQGLQFLFEYFSETQRNKGNFPGRFSGRQFSNSRSEMNVSTLELGDSALYLCASSFGGTGGTLSTEAFFGQGTRLTVV.

The rearrangement joins TRBV13 to TRBJ2-7, with 7 nucleotides matching TRBD1. The V gene's germline CDR1 is PRHDT and CDR2 FYEKMQ (reference sequence). The J segment lost 5 bases and the V segment lost 4 bases, leaving 14 bases of the junction unmatched. CDR3 size: 16 residues. CDR3 residues: CASSYRTGNSPDEQYF. The CDR3 coding sequence is TGTGCCAGCAGCTATAGGACAGGTAACTCCCCCGACGAGCAGTACTTC.

V usage is TRBV5-1 and J usage is TRBJ1-6; 10 nucleotides match TRBD1. With 0 bases clipped from V and 7 bases from J, the junction kept 7 bases outside the gene matches. CDR1 and CDR2 (germline): SGHRS, YFSETQ. This CDR3 comprises 17 residues. CDR3: CASSLVPGGQGNSPLHF. The CDR3 region has the DNA TGCGCCAGCAGCTTGGTTCCGGGGGGACAGGGGAATTCACCCCTCCACTTT.

J is TRBJ2-3 and V is TRBV24-1; 8 bases map to TRBD2. The CDR3 consists of 16 residues. Germline V CDR1 and CDR2: KGHDR, SFDVKD. V was pared by 3 bases and J by 5 bases, with 9 bases of the junction left unmatched. The CDR3 region has the DNA TGTGCCACCAGTGATCCTAAGCGGGGGTCGGTAGATACGCAGTATTTT. This translates into CATSDPKRGSVDTQYF.

V and J are TRBV5-4 and TRBJ2-3; 8 nucleotides line up with TRBD2. CDR1 is SGHNT, CDR2 YYREEE, per germline (reference sequence). The CDR3 runs 14 residues. Trimming cost V 3 bases and J 6 bases; bases outside gene matches: 6. In DNA, the CDR3 is TGTGCCAGCAGCTCCGGGGGGGCCTGGGATACGCAGTATTTT. This translates into CASSSGGAWDTQYF. The whole variable domain, filled in from reference TRBV5-4 and TRBJ2-3, reads ETGVTQSPTHLIKTRGQQVTLRCSSQSGHNTVSWYQQALGQGPQFIFQYYREEENGRGNFPPRFSGLQFPNYSSELNVNALELDDSALYLCASSSGGAWDTQYFGPGTRLTVL.

CDR3 region: CASSSPPQVYSNQPQHF. In nucleotides, the CDR3 is TGTGCCAGCAGTTCTCCCCCACAGGTTTATAGCAATCAGCCCCAGCATTTT. The chain joins TRBV28 to TRBJ1-5; a possible D gene is TRBD1 (5 bases). V shed 4 bases and J shed 0 bases, with 16 bases lying between them. The CDR3 runs to 17 residues. From germline, CDR1 is MDHEN and CDR2 SYDVKM.

The table lists this clone with a few counts. The CDR3 coding sequence is TGCGCCAGCAGCCAAGAATATTATGGGCAGGGAGGGGACTATGGCTACACCTTC. Translated, it gives CASSQEYYGQGGDYGYTF. The chain joins TRBV4-3 to TRBJ1-2; weak D call: TRBD1 (5 bases). The CDR3 extends over 18 amino acids. V shed 0 bases and J shed 3 bases, with 20 bases lying between them. Germline V lookup: CDR1 LGHNA, CDR2 YSLEER.

This chain uses TRBV19 with TRBJ1-2; the match to TRBD1 covers 8 bases. Germline loops: CDR1 LNHDA, CDR2 SQIVND (reference sequence). J lost 5 bases, V lost 3 bases, and 5 bases had no gene match. This CDR3 has 14 amino acids. CDR3: CASSMGTGPYGYTF. Here the CDR3 DNA reads TGTGCCAGTAGTATGGGGACAGGCCCTTATGGCTACACCTTC.

The chain is built from TRBV5-1 and TRBJ1-4; 9 bases align to TRBD1. This CDR3 spans 16 amino acids. V shed 4 bases and J 4 bases; nucleotides not matched to a gene: 8. CDR1 is SGHRS, CDR2 YFSETQ, per germline. DNA of the CDR3: TGCGCCAGCAGCACCGGGACAGGGCCTTTTAATGAAAAACTGTTTTTT. The encoded protein is CASSTGTGPFNEKLFF.

The J gene is TRBJ2-7, the V gene TRBV2; TRBD1 agrees at 7 bases. CDR3 size: 12 residues. Trimming at V came to 10 bases and at J to 8 bases, leaving 11 bases not matched to a gene. Germline-derived CDR1 and CDR2 are SNHLY and FYNNEI. The CDR3 DNA is TGTGCCACCCAGGGACAGATCGTGCAGCAGTACTTC. Encoded protein: CATQGQIVQQYF.

This clone was picked up one time. This rearrangement joins TRBV2 to TRBJ1-1; 7 bases are shared with TRBD1. This CDR3 region has 14 residues. Losses at the gene ends were 4 bases for V and 3 bases for J; bases not matched to a gene: 5. Per the germline V gene, CDR1 is SNHLY and CDR2 is FYNNEI. Written as DNA, the CDR3 is TGTGCCAGCAGTGTAACCCAGGGGGACACTGAAGCTTTCTTT. Translated, it gives CASSVTQGDTEAFF.

The chain carries TRBV7-3 and TRBJ2-1, with TRBD1 identical over 8 bases. Germline CDR1 is SGHTA and CDR2 is FQGTGA. V was pared by 5 bases and J by 12 bases, with 18 bases of the junction left unmatched. This CDR3 is 16 amino acids long. CDR3: CASSRYGQGRGVVQFF. The CDR3 nucleotides read TGTGCCAGCAGCCGATACGGACAGGGCCGAGGGGTGGTGCAGTTCTTC.

The gene calls are TRBV11-2 and TRBJ2-5; weak D call: TRBD2 (6 bases). V was pared by 2 bases and J by 7 bases, with 17 bases between. This CDR3 contains 15 residues. Germline V CDR1 and CDR2: SGHAT, FQNNGV. CDR3 sequence: CASSLTAGTLGTQYF. CDR3 DNA sequence: TGTGCCAGCAGCTTAACGGCAGGGACTCTAGGGACCCAGTACTTC.

The chain couples TRBV9 to TRBJ2-1, with 12 nucleotides matching TRBD1. In germline, CDR1 is SGDLS, CDR2 YYNGEE. This CDR3 contains 19 residues. After removal of 2 bases from V and 0 bases from J, the junction contained 9 bases not matched to a gene. CDR3 residues: CASSVGTGGHKRSYNEQFF. CDR3 bases: TGTGCCAGCAGCGTCGGGACAGGGGGCCACAAACGCTCCTACAATGAGCAGTTCTTC.

The CDR3 is CASSVGTSYEQYF. The CDR3 bases are TGTGCCAGCAGCGTCGGGACATCCTACGAGCAGTACTTC. The chain joins TRBV5-6 to TRBJ2-7; D may be TRBD1 (6 bases). With 4 bases removed from V and 1 base from J, the gap between germline ends came to 9 bases. The CDR3 is made up of 13 amino acids. Germline V CDR1 and CDR2: SGHDT, YYEEEE. The variable domain in full, with the rest retrieved from reference TRBV5-6 and TRBJ2-7, is DAGVTQSPTHLIKTRGQQVTLRCSPKSGHDTVSWYQQALGQGPQFIFQYYEEEERQRGNFPDRFSGHQFPNYSSELNVNALLLGDSALYLCASSVGTSYEQYFGPGTRLTVT.

The CDR3 coding sequence is TGCGCCAGCAAACGCGGGGGCGGAGAAGAGACCCAGTACTTC. Encoded protein: CASKRGGGEETQYF. This sequence joins TRBV5-1 and TRBJ2-5, with D possibly being TRBD2 (7 bases). The ends were cut back, 6 bases at V and 3 bases at J, with 15 bases in the middle. The CDR3 runs to 14 residues. Germline V gene data show CDR1 as SGHRS and CDR2 as YFSETQ.

This clone was observed a few times. The chain is built from TRBV6-1 and TRBJ1-3; D is possibly TRBD1 (5 bases). CDR1 and CDR2 from the germline V gene are MNHNS and SASEGT. Trimming left V 4 bases short and J 0 bases short, with 10 bases between. The CDR3 loop spans 15 amino acids. The CDR3 sequence is CASSGGVYSGNTIYF. Here the CDR3 DNA reads TGTGCCAGCAGTGGGGGGGTTTACTCTGGAAACACCATATATTTT.

The V call is TRBV5-1, the J call TRBJ1-5; a weak D match, TRBD1 (6 bases). The V gene lost 4 bases and the J gene lost 3 bases, with 14 bases spanning the gap. Germline CDR1 is SGHRS and CDR2 is YFSETQ. This CDR3 region has 15 residues. CDR3 DNA: TGCGCCAGCAGCACATTCCCAGGGGACAATCAGCCCCAGCATTTT. Translation: CASSTFPGDNQPQHF.

The chain combines TRBV11-2 with TRBJ2-1; TRBD2 aligns across 11 bases. After removal of 4 bases from V and 6 bases from J, the junction contained 5 bases not matched to a gene. Germline loops: CDR1 SGHAT, CDR2 FQNNGV. This CDR3 contains 15 residues. CDR3 amino acids: CASSSLAGGPNEQFF. DNA for the CDR3: TGTGCCAGCAGCTCTTTAGCGGGGGGGCCCAATGAGCAGTTCTTC.

This clone was observed a handful of times. The chain employs TRBV30 and TRBJ1-1, with 9 nucleotides matching TRBD1. Germline-derived CDR1 and CDR2 are GTSNPN and SVGIG (reference sequence). J was trimmed by 0 bases and V by 2 bases; bases with no gene match: 7. The CDR3 has 16 residues. The CDR3 reads CAWSRSRTGVNTEAFF. CDR3 DNA: TGTGCCTGGAGTCGGAGCAGGACAGGGGTGAACACTGAAGCTTTCTTT.

The table lists this clone with a few counts. The chain joins TRBV7-9 to TRBJ1-5; D uncertain. The germline V gene has CDR1 SEHNR and CDR2 FQNEAQ (reference sequence). The CDR3 totals 13 residues. Trimming removed 5 bases from V and 9 bases from J, with 14 bases in between. The CDR3 DNA reads TGTGCCAGCAGCCCAAGGGAAGGAGGGCCCCAGCATTTT. Translation gives CASSPREGGPQHF.

This chain joins TRBV12-5 and TRBJ1-2, with D possibly matching TRBD1 (5 bases). The CDR3 contains 11 residues. Looked up from germline, CDR1 is LGHNT and CDR2 is FRNRAP. Trimming removed 5 bases from V and 10 bases from J, with 11 bases in between. CDR3 bases: TGTGCTAGTGGTCAGGGCAACAACTACACCTTC. Protein product: CASGQGNNYTF.

V and J are TRBV18 and TRBJ1-2, with 10 bases aligning to TRBD1. This CDR3 is built from 16 residues. The germline CDR1 and CDR2 sequences are KGHSH and LQKENI. J was trimmed by 8 bases and V by 5 bases; bases with no gene match: 14. CDR3 sequence: CASSGNLGQGSEGYTF. The CDR3 DNA reads as TGTGCCAGCTCAGGCAACTTGGGACAGGGGAGTGAAGGCTACACCTTC.

This chain uses TRBV9 with TRBJ2-3, with D possibly TRBD2 on 6 matching bases. CDR1 is SGDLS, CDR2 YYNGEE, per germline. Trimming removed 2 bases from V and 3 bases from J, with 16 bases in between. This CDR3 region has 16 residues. The CDR3 DNA sequence: TGTGCCAGCAGCGTGGGGAATGGGGGGATTACAGATACGCAGTATTTT. This translates into CASSVGNGGITDTQYF. Full variable domain (rest looked up from reference TRBV9 and TRBJ2-3): DSGVTQTPKHLITATGQRVTLRCSPRSGDLSVYWYQQSLDQGLQFLIQYYNGEERAKGNILERFSAQQFPDLHSELNLSSLELGDSALYFCASSVGNGGITDTQYFGPGTRLTVL.

The chain links TRBV6-5 to TRBJ2-2; D possibly corresponds to TRBD2 (6 bases). From germline, CDR1 is MNHEY and CDR2 SVGAGI. V was pared by 8 bases and J by 5 bases, with 12 bases between. The CDR3 is 13 residues long. The CDR3 here is CASRYSGTGELFF. CDR3 sequence (DNA): TGTGCCAGCCGATACAGCGGGACCGGGGAGCTGTTTTTT.